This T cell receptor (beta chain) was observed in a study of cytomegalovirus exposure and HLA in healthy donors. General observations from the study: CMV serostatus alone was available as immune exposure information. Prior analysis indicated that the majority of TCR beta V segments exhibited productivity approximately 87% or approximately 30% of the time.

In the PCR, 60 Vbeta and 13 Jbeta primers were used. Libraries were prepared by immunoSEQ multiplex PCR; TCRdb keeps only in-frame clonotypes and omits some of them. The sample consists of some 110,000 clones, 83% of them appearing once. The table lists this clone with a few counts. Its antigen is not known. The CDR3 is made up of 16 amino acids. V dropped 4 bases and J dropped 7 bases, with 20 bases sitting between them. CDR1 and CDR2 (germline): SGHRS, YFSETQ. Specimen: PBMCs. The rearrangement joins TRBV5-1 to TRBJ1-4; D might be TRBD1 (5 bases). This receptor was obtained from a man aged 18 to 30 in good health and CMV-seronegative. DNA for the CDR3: TGCGCCAGCAGCATGACGAGGACAACCGAAGGTGAAAAACTGTTTTTT. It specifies CASSMTRTTEGEKLFF.